These 5 T cell receptor beta chains were all obtained from the same sample, sequenced in a study of T cell clones after liver transplantation. Measured with immunoSEQ multiplex PCR; TCRdb has only the in-frame clones, and not every one. The data contain some 120,000 clones, about nine tenths of them seen just once; the ten biggest clones take up around 0.8%. The sample consisted of CD4+ T cells from blood, taken 12 months after liver transplant. All receptors come from a human patient who received a liver transplant. Some T cells may be the graft donor's.

V gene TRBV7-6 combines with J gene TRBJ2-5; D gene ambiguous. The V end was cut by 1 base, the J end by 5 bases, with 5 bases between. Germline loops: CDR1 SGHVS, CDR2 FNYEAQ. This CDR3 is 12 amino acids long. Here the CDR3 reads CASSLVGETQYF. The CDR3 coding sequence is TGTGCCAGCAGCTTAGTCGGCGAGACCCAGTACTTC.

The chain uses TRBV2 and TRBJ1-5; D is unclear. This CDR3 has 13 amino acids. Per the germline V gene, CDR1 is SNHLY and CDR2 is FYNNEI. Deletions cut 1 base from V and 3 bases from J, with 4 bases between. The CDR3 bases are TGTGCCAGCAGTGAAGAGACCAATCAGCCCCAGCATTTT. Translated, it gives CASSEETNQPQHF.

The chain is built from TRBV15 and TRBJ2-3, with TRBD2 as a possible D gene (6 bases). The length of the CDR3 is 14 residues. In germline, CDR1 is LNHNV, CDR2 YYDKDF (reference sequence). V was pared by 3 bases and J by 0 bases, with 7 bases between. As DNA, the CDR3 is TGTGCCACCAGCAGGGGGACTAGCACAGATACGCAGTATTTT. This codes for CATSRGTSTDTQYF.

The CDR3 region has the DNA TGCGCCAGCAGTTCGGGGGACGCAGATACGCAGTATTTT. It is translated as CASSSGDADTQYF. This chain links TRBV10-2 with TRBJ2-3; tentative D call: TRBD2 (6 bases). Trimming removed 5 bases at V and 4 bases at J, with 10 bases between. CDR1 WSHSY and CDR2 SAAADI come from the germline V gene. The CDR3 runs 13 residues.

The chain uses TRBV5-1 and TRBJ2-2, with D unresolved. Germline V gene lookup returns CDR1 SGHRS and CDR2 YFSETQ. V lost 0 bases to trimming and J lost 6 bases, with 9 bases between them. The CDR3 spans 14 residues. The CDR3 region is CASSLDLPSGELFF. The CDR3 coding sequence is TGCGCCAGCAGCTTGGACTTGCCCTCCGGGGAGCTGTTTTTT.